This T cell receptor (beta chain) originates from a study of T cell changes during pregnancy in multiple sclerosis. V shed 0 bases, J shed 6 bases, and the junction held 7 bases outside the gene matches. CDR1 and CDR2 (germline): SGHDT, YYEEEE. The CDR3 is made up of 16 amino acids. This table comes from immunoSEQ multiplex PCR, and its TCRdb copy is limited to in-frame clones, with some not included. The sample carries more than 25,000 clones, about nine tenths recorded once. Sample: CD8+ T cells from peripheral blood mononuclear cells, taken in the second trimester of pregnancy. The rearrangement uses TRBV5-6 and TRBJ1-2, with 11 bases identical to TRBD1. The clonotype was recovered from a female donor in good health, enrolled as a control in a pregnancy study. CDR3 residues: CASSLANGQGAHGYTF. CDR3 nucleotide sequence: TGTGCCAGCAGCTTGGCCAACGGACAGGGGGCCCATGGCTACACCTTC.